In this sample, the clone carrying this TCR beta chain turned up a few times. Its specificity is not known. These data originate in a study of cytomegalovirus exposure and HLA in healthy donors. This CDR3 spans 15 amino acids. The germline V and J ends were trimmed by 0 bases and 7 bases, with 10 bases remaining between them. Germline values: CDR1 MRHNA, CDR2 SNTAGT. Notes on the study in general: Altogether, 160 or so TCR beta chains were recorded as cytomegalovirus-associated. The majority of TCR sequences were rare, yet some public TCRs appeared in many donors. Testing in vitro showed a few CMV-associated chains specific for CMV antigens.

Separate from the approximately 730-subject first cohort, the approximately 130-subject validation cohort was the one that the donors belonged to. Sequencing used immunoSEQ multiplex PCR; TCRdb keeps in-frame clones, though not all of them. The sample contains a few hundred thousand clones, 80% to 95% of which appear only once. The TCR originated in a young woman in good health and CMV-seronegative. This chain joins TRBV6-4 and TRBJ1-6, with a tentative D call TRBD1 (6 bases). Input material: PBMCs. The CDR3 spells CASSDSDGTNSPLHF. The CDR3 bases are TGTGCCAGCAGTGACTCTGACGGGACAAATTCACCCCTCCACTTT.